The rows below give T cell receptor beta chains drawn from one sample of a study of identical twins. TCRdb re-called the 5' RACE reads with MiXCR, one entry per CDR3 protein. The sample yields under 350,000 distinct CDR3 sequences, around 9.7% seen once. The same data also went into a second study, on yellow fever vaccine responses in identical twins.

Sequences were obtained from CD8+ T cells sorted from blood. These receptors were obtained from a woman aged 18 to 35 in good health. Both conserved end residues are part of each CDR3. The D gene is left open where the match is weak. Clone size is given for some rows only: seen once, a few or many times, or a class if the clone is expanded.

cdr3_length	d_call	clone_size	v_call	cdr3_aa
14	-	many	TRBV12-3/TRBV12-4	CASSFTASTDTQYF
14	-	few	TRBV27	CASSWFGVRSPLHF
17	-	many	TRBV7-8	CASSLVELGLIPYEQYF
16	-	many	TRBV6-2/TRBV6-3	CASSYEAGMNTGELFF
17	TRBD2	many	TRBV7-9	CASSWNRLAGGGDTQYF
12	-	few	TRBV5-4	CASSSAIEKLFF
15	-	few	TRBV11-2	CASSLAPYTYNEQFF
14	TRBD1	few	TRBV27	CASSRQGLSYEQYF
21	TRBD2	few	TRBV6-2/TRBV6-3	CASSPRPELAGGDPIRNEQFF
13	TRBD1	many	TRBV10-3	CAIPTGEGYGYTF
15	TRBD2	few	TRBV11-2	CASSLNLADYNEQFF
15	TRBD1	many	TRBV14	CASSQGQGINYEQYF
15	-	few	TRBV7-8	CASSLNTGTLEEQYF
14	-	many	TRBV28	CASEPFSGWDEQYF
15	TRBD1	-	TRBV4-3	CASSQDQGQDYEQYF
13	-	many	TRBV11-2	CASRGTSGNTIYF
14	-	few	TRBV6-1	CASQNPLNTGELFF
13	-	many	TRBV20-1	CSARWGRDYEQYF
13	-	-	TRBV6-5	CASSYGGSDGYTF
15	-	few	TRBV7-9	CASSLLTGSTGELFF
14	TRBD1	-	TRBV27	CASSLSHRGYEQYF
14	TRBD1	few	TRBV19	CASSTGQDVQPQHF
16	TRBD1	-	TRBV5-1	CASSPKSGGGTGELFF
17	TRBD2	many	TRBV9	CASSVADAGGSTDTQYF
15	-	many	TRBV7-9	CASSHPGAGVNGYTF
17	TRBD1	many	TRBV6-1	CASSPRTGVATNEKLFF
14	-	many	TRBV27	CASSLGVDTGELFF